This is a list of T cell receptor beta chains from one sample in a study of tumor-infiltrating lymphocytes in primary liver carcinoma. TCRdb processed the multiplex PCR reads anew with MiXCR; each CDR3 protein has one entry. The sample consists of about 320,000 distinct CDR3 sequences, 65% of them appearing once. Sequencing used peripheral blood. Receptors originate from a man aged 40-49 years with primary liver carcinoma and hepatitis B virus infection. Each CDR3 is given with its conserved first and last residue. D genes are given only for firm matches. The listing skips clone size in some rows; elsewhere it reads once, few, many or a size class.

TRBD2,TRBJ2-1,once,TRBV11-2,TGTGCCAACATCTTAGGCTTCGGGACTAGCGGTCCAGGACGGTTCTTC,CANILGFGTSGPGRFF
.,TRBJ2-2,.,TRBV11-1,TGTGCCAGCAGCCCATTTGCAGAGGCGGTCGGGGGGCTGTTTTTT,CASSPFAEAVGGLFF
TRBD2,TRBJ2-1,.,TRBV6-2/TRBV6-3,TGTGCCAGCTGCCTTACTAGCGCAACGAGGGGTGAGCAGTTCTTT,CASCLTSATRGEQFF
TRBD2,TRBJ2-3,.,TRBV30,TGTGCCTGGAGGGCCATTAGAACCGGGACTATCCCGCGGGATACGCAGTATTTT,CAWRAIRTGTIPRDTQYF
.,TRBJ1-2,.,TRBV11-1,TGTGCCAGAAGCAGCGAAGGGCCGTGGATGGGCTACACCTTC,CARSSEGPWMGYTF
.,TRBJ2-3,.,TRBV7-9,TGTGCCAGCAGCCCAGCCCGGGTCACAGATACGCAGTATTTT,CASSPARVTDTQYF
.,TRBJ2-7,.,TRBV11-1,TGTGCCAGCAGCCTCAAACAGGGCGAGCAATGCTTC,CASSLKQGEQCF
TRBD2,TRBJ2-1,many,TRBV29-1,TGCAGCGTTGAATTCGGGAGCGGGAGGATAACCGATGAGCAGTTCTTC,CSVEFGSGRITDEQFF
TRBD1,TRBJ2-7,once,TRBV28,TGTGCCGGCAGTTCCGGGACAGGGCGATACGAGCAGTACTTC,CAGSSGTGRYEQYF
TRBD1,TRBJ2-7,.,TRBV28,TGTGCCAGCAGTTCCTCCGGGACAGGGGGTAACGAGCAGTACTTC,CASSSSGTGGNEQYF
.,TRBJ2-1,once,TRBV28,TGTGCCAGCAGTTTAAGGTCCCTCCGGGCTCTCCCCTACAATGAGCAGTTCTTC,CASSLRSLRALPYNEQFF
TRBD2,TRBJ2-5,many,TRBV4-1,TGCGCCAGCAGCCTCCGGTCTAGCGGGTTTCAAGAGACCCAGTACTTC,CASSLRSSGFQETQYF
.,TRBJ2-7,.,TRBV11-1,TGTGCCAGCAGTTTAGGGACTTCGGTCTACGAGCGGTACTTC,CASSLGTSVYERYF
TRBD1,TRBJ2-3,many,TRBV10-3,TGTGCCACACAGGGGAAGGGCACAGATACGCAGTATTTT,CATQGKGTDTQYF
TRBD1,TRBJ2-1,.,TRBV4-1,TGCGCCAACAGCCTCTTTAGGGACAGTTCCTACAATGAGCAGTTCTTC,CANSLFRDSSYNEQFF
TRBD1,TRBJ1-5,.,TRBV30,TGTGCCTGGGCGGGTGACAGGGCGACCCAGCCCCAGCATTTT,CAWAGDRATQPQHF
.,TRBJ1-2,.,TRBV11-2,TGTGCCAGTAGCTCAGAACGTCAGAACTATGGCTACACCTTC,CASSSERQNYGYTF
.,TRBJ1-3,.,TRBV10-3,TGTGCCATCAGTCGGGACGGTAACTCTGGAAACACCATATATTTT,CAISRDGNSGNTIYF
.,TRBJ2-7,few,TRBV14,TGTGCCAGCAGCCAAGGGTTGGGCCTCGGAGCGTACGAGCAGTACTTC,CASSQGLGLGAYEQYF
.,TRBJ2-5,.,TRBV12-3/TRBV12-4,TGTGCCAGCAGCACCCCGGCTGGGTCGGGAGACCAAGAGACCCATTACTTC,CASSTPAGSGDQETHYF
.,TRBJ1-5,.,TRBV28,TGTGCCAGCAGTTCAGGGGCGGGGGGGCAGACCCGTCAGCCCCAGCATTTT,CASSSGAGGQTRQPQHF
.,TRBJ1-5,many,TRBV4-2,TGTGCCAGCAGCCAAGATTCAGGGAACCTCAATCAGCCCCAGCATTTT,CASSQDSGNLNQPQHF
TRBD2,TRBJ2-5,.,TRBV11-3,TGTACCAGCAGCTTAGAGGGGACTAACGGGCAAGAGACCCAGTACTTC,CTSSLEGTNGQETQYF
TRBD1,TRBJ1-2,.,TRBV7-9,TGTGCCAGCAGCTTTTCCCCCGGGACAGGGGGCTATGGCTACACCTTC,CASSFSPGTGGYGYTF
TRBD2,TRBJ2-7,.,TRBV7-9,TGTGCCAGCAGCCCGCCTACTAGCGTCGACGAGCAGTACTTC,CASSPPTSVDEQYF
.,TRBJ2-2,.,TRBV6-1,TGTGCCAGCAGTACGAGACGGGGGAGGTCTGGAACCGGGGAGCTGTTTTTT,CASSTRRGRSGTGELFF
TRBD1,TRBJ2-1,once,TRBV20-1,TGCAGTGCTAGAGCGGACAGGGGACTAAACAATGAGCAGTTCTTC,CSARADRGLNNEQFF
.,TRBJ2-4,once,TRBV6-1,TGTACCAGCAGTCCACGTCCCGGGATAGGGAGCAAAAACATTCAGTACTTC,CTSSPRPGIGSKNIQYF
.,TRBJ1-5,many,TRBV6-6,TGTGCCAGCAGTTACCTTGCGGGGCCTGATCAGCCCCAGCATTTT,CASSYLAGPDQPQHF
TRBD1,TRBJ2-6,few,TRBV5-1,TGCGCCAGCAGCTTAGGGACAGCGGCCAACGTCCAGACTTTC,CASSLGTAANVQTF
TRBD1,TRBJ1-2,.,TRBV2,TGTGCCAGCAGCCGGGACAGGGGTTACGGCTCTGGCTACACCTTC,CASSRDRGYGSGYTF
TRBD2,TRBJ2-7,.,TRBV6-1,TGCGCCAGCAGCCCCCGGTGTGGGGGGGCCTACGAGCAGTACTTC,CASSPRCGGAYEQYF
TRBD1,TRBJ1-6,.,TRBV4-3,TGCACCAGCAGCCAAGAGCTCCAGGGGGGATCACCCCTCCACTTT,CTSSQELQGGSPLHF
.,TRBJ2-1,.,TRBV5-4,TGTGCCAGCAGCTTGTCAACCAGCACTAGGTACAATGAGCAGTTCTTC,CASSLSTSTRYNEQFF
.,TRBJ1-1,.,TRBV6-5,TGTGCTAGCTGTGGGTGGAACACTGAAGCTTTCTTT,CASCGWNTEAFF
.,TRBJ2-1,few,TRBV5-5,TGTGCCAGCAGCTTGGAAGTTCACAGTTACAATGAGCAGTTCTTC,CASSLEVHSYNEQFF
.,TRBJ2-6,.,TRBV10-2,TGCGCCACCGCCTCTAGGGCCAACGTCCTGGCTTTC,CATASRANVLAF
.,TRBJ2-3,few,TRBV29-1,TGCAGCGCGGGAAAGGCAGATACACAGTATTTT,CSAGKADTQYF
.,TRBJ1-3,.,TRBV5-6,TGTGCCAGCACCTTCCGAGGGGCTGGAAACACCATATATTTT,CASTFRGAGNTIYF